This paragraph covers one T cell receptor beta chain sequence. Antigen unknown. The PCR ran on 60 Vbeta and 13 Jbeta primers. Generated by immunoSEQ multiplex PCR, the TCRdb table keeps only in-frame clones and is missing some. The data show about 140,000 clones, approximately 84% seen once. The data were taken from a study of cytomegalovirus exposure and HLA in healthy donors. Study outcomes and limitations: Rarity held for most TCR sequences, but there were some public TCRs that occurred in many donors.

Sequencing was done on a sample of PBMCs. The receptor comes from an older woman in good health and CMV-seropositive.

CDR3 protein: CASSIVTGSGELFF. The DNA of the CDR3 is TGTGCCAGTAGTATAGTCACAGGTTCAGGGGAGCTGTTTTTT. The V call is TRBV19, the J call TRBJ2-2; D possibly corresponds to TRBD1 (5 bases). CDR3 length equals 14 residues. Germline V lookup: CDR1 LNHDA, CDR2 SQIVND (reference sequence). V lost 1 base and J lost 8, with 11 bases in between.